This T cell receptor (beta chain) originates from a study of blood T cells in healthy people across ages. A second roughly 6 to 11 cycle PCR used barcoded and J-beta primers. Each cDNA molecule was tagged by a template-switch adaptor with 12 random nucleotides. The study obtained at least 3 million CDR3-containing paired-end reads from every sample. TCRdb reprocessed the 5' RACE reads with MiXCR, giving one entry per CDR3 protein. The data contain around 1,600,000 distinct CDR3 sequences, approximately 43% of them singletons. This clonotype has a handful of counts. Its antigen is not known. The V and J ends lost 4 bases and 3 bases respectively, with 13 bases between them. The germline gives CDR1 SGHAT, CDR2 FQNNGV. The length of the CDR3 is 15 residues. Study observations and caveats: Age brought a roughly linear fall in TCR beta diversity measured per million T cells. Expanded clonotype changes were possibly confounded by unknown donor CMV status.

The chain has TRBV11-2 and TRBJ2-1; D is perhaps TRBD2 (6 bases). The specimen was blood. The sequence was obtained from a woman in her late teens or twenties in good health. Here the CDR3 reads CASSSYSGVYNEQFF. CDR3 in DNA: TGTGCCAGCAGCTCGTATAGCGGTGTCTACAATGAGCAGTTCTTC.